The 9 T cell receptor beta chains below all came from one sample that was sequenced in a study of cytomegalovirus exposure and HLA in healthy donors. Vbeta (60) and Jbeta (13) primers were used in the PCR. The method was immunoSEQ multiplex PCR; TCRdb's version includes in-frame clones alone and lacks a portion of them. The sample includes 120,000 or so clones, around four fifths of them seen just once. The sample comprised PBMCs. The receptors come from a man younger than 35 in good health and CMV-seropositive.

J is TRBJ1-4 and V is TRBV15, with unresolved D. The CDR3 extends over 15 amino acids. Germline V gene sequence: CDR1 LNHNV, CDR2 YYDKDF (reference sequence). Trimming took off 8 bases at V and 0 bases at J, with 13 bases between the two ends. The CDR3 sequence: CATPPPGTTNEKLFF. CDR3 in DNA: TGTGCCACCCCCCCACCGGGAACAACTAATGAAAAACTGTTTTTT.

The chain couples TRBV28 to TRBJ2-5, with no clear D. V shed 4 bases and J shed 11 bases, with 26 bases lying between them. This CDR3 has 16 amino acids. The germline gives CDR1 MDHEN, CDR2 SYDVKM. CDR3 region: CASSSTLKILKFRQYF. The CDR3 DNA is TGTGCCAGCAGTTCCACCCTTAAAATCCTAAAATTTCGTCAGTACTTC.

The CDR3, as DNA: TGTGCCAGTAGTATAGTTTTTTCGGGCGGGGGGAGCACAGATACGCAGTATTTT. The encoded protein is CASSIVFSGGGSTDTQYF. The J gene is TRBJ2-3, the V gene TRBV19, with 8 positions matching TRBD2. The CDR3 covers 18 residues. V lost 1 base and J lost 0; bases outside the gene matches: 9. CDR1 is LNHDA, CDR2 SQIVND, per germline (reference sequence).

V gene TRBV9 combines with J gene TRBJ1-1; D is uncertain. Trimming took off 3 bases at V and 4 bases at J, with 7 bases between the two ends. CDR3 length: 12 residues. CDR1 and CDR2 (germline): SGDLS, YYNGEE. CDR3 DNA sequence: TGTGCCAGCAGCGGTGAGGCCACTGAAGCTTTCTTT. Protein product: CASSGEATEAFF.

This clone was picked up one time. The chain recombines TRBV5-4 with TRBJ2-5; the match to TRBD2 covers 8 bases. The J call is uncertain, as TRBJ2-7 better fits the DNA end. CDR3 size: 15 residues. CDR1 and CDR2 (germline): SGHNT, YYREEE (reference sequence). The CDR3 loop is CASSSASGGPYEQYF. The CDR3 coding sequence is TGTGCCAGCAGCTCCGCCAGCGGGGGCCCCTACGAGCAGTACTTC.

The V call is TRBV6-5, the J call TRBJ2-4; weak D call: TRBD1 (5 bases). CDR1 and CDR2 from the germline V gene are MNHEY and SVGAGI. CDR3 length: 14 amino acids. V was trimmed by 4 bases and J by 3 bases, leaving 10 bases between them. The DNA of the CDR3 is TGTGCCAGCAGTTCAGGGTCGGGCAAAAACATTCAGTACTTC. It translates to CASSSGSGKNIQYF.

The chain couples TRBV27 to TRBJ1-2; D is undetermined. Trimming shortened V by 3 bases and J by 2 bases, and 7 bases separated the two germline ends. Per the germline V gene, CDR1 is MNHEY and CDR2 is SMNVEV (reference sequence). The CDR3 is made up of 13 amino acids. CDR3 protein: CASSLGQNYGYTF. CDR3 DNA: TGTGCCAGCAGTTTGGGCCAAAACTATGGCTACACCTTC.

The V gene is TRBV27, the J gene TRBJ2-7; D is undetermined. V was shortened by 7 bases and J by 0 bases, with 13 bases between the two germline ends. Germline V gives CDR1 MNHEY, CDR2 SMNVEV (reference sequence). This CDR3 is built from 14 residues. Here the CDR3 DNA reads TGTGCCAGCAAACTGTCCCTTAGCTCCTACGAGCAGTACTTC. Translation: CASKLSLSSYEQYF.

This clone was found a few times. This rearrangement joins TRBV4-1 to TRBJ1-6, with D unresolved. V was clipped by 1 base and J by 8 bases, with 21 bases between them. This CDR3 has 18 residues. Germline CDR1 reads MGHRA; CDR2 reads YSYEKL. CDR3 protein: CASSQGPGLERGYSPLHF. DNA for the CDR3: TGCGCCAGCAGCCAAGGGCCGGGGTTAGAACGCGGGTATTCACCCCTCCACTTT.